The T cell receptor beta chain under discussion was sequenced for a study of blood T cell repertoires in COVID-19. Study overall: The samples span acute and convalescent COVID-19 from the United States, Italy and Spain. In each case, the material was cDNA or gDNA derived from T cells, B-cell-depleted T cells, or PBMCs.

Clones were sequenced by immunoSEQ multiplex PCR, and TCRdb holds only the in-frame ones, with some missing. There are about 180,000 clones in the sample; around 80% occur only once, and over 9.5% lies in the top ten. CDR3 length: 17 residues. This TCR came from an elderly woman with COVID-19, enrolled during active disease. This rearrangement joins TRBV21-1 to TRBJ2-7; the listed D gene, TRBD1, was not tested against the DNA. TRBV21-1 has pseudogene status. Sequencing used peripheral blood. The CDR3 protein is CASSSRPTGMSSYEQYF. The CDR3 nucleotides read TGTGCCAGCAGCAGTCGGCCAACAGGAATGAGCTCCTACGAGCAGTACTTC.